One T cell receptor (beta chain) is described in this entry. What it recognizes is unknown. Original data processing: ImmunoSEQ supplied junction-only sequences lacking quality scores, so filtering was different. Using immunoSEQ multiplex PCR, the repertoire was profiled, and TCRdb retains in-frame clones only, with some absent. The DNA was the basis for D and trimming; V, J and clone size are from that table. The data contain roughly 2.5 million clones, 90% to 95% of them singletons. Recent vaccinations or acute infections were absent in the healthy HIV-negative adult donors. The data were obtained in a study of shared clonotypes between healthy human individuals. About the study: The composition of the donors was a couple of women and a few men aged 18 to 49. Study-level results: Generation of non-shared clonotypes was less probable than generation of clonotypes shared by all four donors.

The CDR3 is 17 amino acids. Per germline, CDR1 ENHRY and CDR2 SYGVKD. The junction had 14 bases not matched to a gene; V was cut back by 10 bases and J by 0 bases. This receptor was taken from a man between 18 and 29 years old in good health. The specimen sequenced was naive CD4+ T cells sorted from blood. Documented subset: CD45RA+ positively selected. V gene TRBV10-3 combines with J gene TRBJ1-5; 8 positions match TRBD1. The CDR3 reads CASSLGQGPNSNQPQHF. The CDR3 region has the DNA TGTGCCAGCTCACTAGGACAGGGACCAAATAGCAATCAGCCCCAGCATTTT.